Each of the 24 T cell receptor beta chains below was sequenced from the same sample in a study of Graves' ophthalmopathy and Graves' hyperthyroidism. CDR3 regions of TCR beta were amplified from RNA transcripts. First-round RT-PCR relied on HTBI primers, and a second-round multiplex PCR came next. Each CDR3 protein gets one entry after TCRdb re-called the multiplex PCR reads with MiXCR. The sample has about 700,000 distinct CDR3 sequences; 40% are singletons. The sample consisted of peripheral blood. These receptors all come from an adult man with Graves' ophthalmopathy.

A remark on this clonotype: The junction does not match germline at one end; this may be a read error. J is TRBJ1-2 and V is TRBV10-3; 10 positions match TRBD1. CDR3 length: 16 amino acids. Germline V gene sequence: CDR1 ENHRY, CDR2 SYGVKD. Here the CDR3 DNA reads TGTGCCAGCAGTCCAGACAGGGGGCAAATCGTGTCGGGCTACACCTTC. Its protein is CASSPDRGQIVSGYTF.

This clonotype showed up just a few times. The V gene is TRBV7-9, the J gene TRBJ2-2; 8 positions match TRBD2. CDR1 and CDR2 from the germline V gene are SEHNR and FQNEAQ (reference sequence). The CDR3 runs 14 residues. V shed 2 bases and J 4 bases; nucleotides not matched to a gene: 0. The CDR3 protein is CASSLTSGTGELFF. The CDR3 DNA reads as TGTGCCAGCAGCTTAACTAGCGGCACCGGGGAGCTGTTTTTT.

This clonotype has just one count. A read error may be the cause here, since a much bigger clone is one base away. Here the CDR3 omits its conserved ending phenylalanine or tryptophan, so a read error is the likely source. The V call is TRBV25-1, the J call TRBJ2-7; TRBD1 matches 9 bases. CDR3 length equals 15 residues. The J segment lost 7 bases and the V segment lost 6 bases, leaving 13 bases of the junction unmatched. Germline loops: CDR1 MGHDK, CDR2 SYGVNS. The CDR3 loop is CASSTSGQGTGEQYL. The CDR3 bases are TGTGCCAGCAGCACGTCGGGACAGGGAACGGGGGAGCAGTACCTC.

The V gene is TRBV2, the J gene TRBJ1-4; D not resolved. Germline assignment: CDR1 SNHLY and CDR2 FYNNEI. The CDR3 sequence is 16 residues long. Trimming stripped 2 bases from V and 10 bases from J, with 20 bases between. The chain's CDR3 is CASSEQQYAGGGKLFF. The CDR3 nucleotides read TGTGCCAGCAGTGAACAGCAGTATGCTGGAGGCGGAAAACTGTTTTTT.

This sequence joins TRBV24-1 and TRBJ2-7, with 7 bases lining up with TRBD2. CDR1 and CDR2 from the germline V gene are KGHDR and SFDVKD. This CDR3 spans 14 amino acids. J lost 7 bases, V lost 8 bases, and 13 bases had no gene match. CDR3 DNA: TGTGCCACCAAACCATCTCGGGGAGCGGGGGAGCAGTACTTC. Protein sequence: CATKPSRGAGEQYF.

This chain connects TRBV2 to TRBJ1-2; D not resolved. CDR3 length: 12 amino acids. Germline V gene sequence: CDR1 SNHLY, CDR2 FYNNEI. Trimming pared 4 bases from V and 5 bases from J, leaving 8 bases between. The CDR3 loop reads CASSVAIYGYTF. The DNA for the CDR3 is TGTGCCAGCAGTGTGGCAATATATGGCTACACCTTC.

The chain recombines TRBV2 with TRBJ2-5; TRBD1 agrees at 7 bases. Trimming removed 7 bases from V and 0 bases from J; junction bases left unmatched: 8. The CDR3 totals 15 residues. Germline V CDR1 and CDR2: SNHLY, FYNNEI. The CDR3 protein is CASIRDSGYQETQYF. The CDR3 region has the DNA TGTGCCAGCATCCGGGACAGTGGGTACCAAGAGACCCAGTACTTC.

The J gene is TRBJ1-6, the V gene TRBV2; D call uncertain. This CDR3 has 15 residues. CDR1 is SNHLY and CDR2 is FYNNEI in the germline V gene. Trimming cost V 3 bases and J 10 bases, with 16 bases left between them. The DNA of the CDR3 is TGTGCCAGCAGTGATTTAGGGCCGGGAAAATCACCCCTCCACTTT. Amino acids: CASSDLGPGKSPLHF.

This clonotype was detected a few times. The chain combines TRBV19 with TRBJ2-7; unclear D gene. Germline values: CDR1 LNHDA, CDR2 SQIVND (reference sequence). V was cut by 4 bases and J by 2 bases, with 15 bases left in between. The CDR3 contains 15 residues. CDR3 DNA: TGTGCCAGTAGTACTCCGGGCCAACCCGCCTACGAGCAGTACTTC. Translation gives CASSTPGQPAYEQYF.

The gene calls are TRBV7-8 and TRBJ2-7; 12 bases line up with TRBD2. With V trimmed by 5 bases and J by 2 bases, 4 bases remained unmatched. CDR1 SGHVS and CDR2 FQNEAQ come from the germline V gene. This CDR3 has 15 amino acids. The CDR3 sequence: CASSVTSGGTYEQYF. The CDR3 DNA reads TGTGCCAGCAGCGTAACTAGCGGGGGGACCTACGAGCAGTACTTC.

This clonotype has just one count. The V gene is TRBV2, the J gene TRBJ2-7; D gene unclear. Per the germline V gene, CDR1 is SNHLY and CDR2 is FYNNEI. Trimming removed 7 bases from V and 0 bases from J, with 7 bases in between. The CDR3 consists of 12 residues. CDR3 coding DNA: TGTGCCAGCAACGGCAACTCCTACGAGCAGTACTTC. As protein: CASNGNSYEQYF.

The V gene is TRBV6-2 or TRBV6-3, the J gene TRBJ1-1, with 8 bases fitting TRBD1. The CDR3 runs to 14 residues. Losses at the gene ends were 11 bases for V and 4 bases for J; bases not matched to a gene: 12. Germline V gives CDR1 MNHEY, CDR2 SVGEGT. The chain's CDR3 is CAWRAGQGFTEAFF. The DNA for the CDR3 is TGTGCCTGGAGGGCCGGACAGGGTTTCACTGAAGCTTTCTTT.

This sequence joins TRBV10-3 and TRBJ2-7; 8 nucleotides line up with TRBD2. The J call could be wrong; TRBJ2-1 is a better fit for the DNA end. This CDR3 region has 14 residues. Germline V gene data show CDR1 as ENHRY and CDR2 as SYGVKD. The CDR3 DNA reads TGTGCCATCACCGAAGCGGGAGAAAGGCACCGGCAGTTCTTC. Protein product: CAITEAGERHRQFF.

The table lists this clonotype with a few counts. The chain uses TRBV9 and TRBJ1-2; D unresolved. The CDR3 runs 15 residues. Germline V CDR1 and CDR2: SGDLS, YYNGEE. V was trimmed by 4 bases and J by 4 bases, leaving 17 bases between them. CDR3 bases: TGTGCCAGCAGCCCACAGTACGTTATTGGCTATGGCTACACCTTC. This sequence encodes CASSPQYVIGYGYTF.

This clonotype was found many times. V is TRBV7-3 and J is TRBJ1-5; D may be TRBD1 (6 bases). V lost 0 bases and J 3 bases, leaving 9 bases between the germline ends. This CDR3 comprises 15 residues. The germline V gene encodes CDR1 SGHTA and CDR2 FQGTGA. CDR3 sequence reads: CASSLTRGANQPQHF. The CDR3 bases are TGTGCCAGCAGCTTAACACGGGGGGCCAATCAGCCCCAGCATTTT.

This clonotype was observed many times. The CDR3 nucleotides are TGCAGCGTTGATAGTGGGGTTACTAATGAAAAACTGTTTTTT. Its protein product is CSVDSGVTNEKLFF. The chain is built from TRBV29-1 and TRBJ1-4; D unresolved. The germline gives CDR1 SQVTM, CDR2 ANQGSEA. The CDR3 contains 14 residues. Trimming pared 3 bases from V and 2 bases from J, leaving 10 bases between.

The sample holds a few counts of this clonotype. V usage is TRBV5-1 and J usage is TRBJ1-2; 7 bases agree with TRBD1. The CDR3 runs to 12 residues. With 2 bases clipped from V and 7 bases from J, the junction kept 2 bases outside the gene matches. Germline CDR1 SGHRS, CDR2 YFSETQ. The CDR3 DNA reads TGCGCCAGCAGCTTCGACAGGGTTGGCTACACCTTC. Amino acid sequence: CASSFDRVGYTF.

This clonotype came up once. This rearrangement joins TRBV20-1 to TRBJ1-3, with 8 bases fitting TRBD1. The germline V gene encodes CDR1 DFQATT and CDR2 SNEGSKA (reference sequence). Trimming at V came to 2 bases and at J to 6 bases, leaving 9 bases not matched to a gene. The CDR3 spans 15 residues. This chain's CDR3 is CSARPPGQGANTIYF. Written as DNA, the CDR3 is TGCAGTGCTAGACCCCCCGGTCAGGGGGCAAACACCATATATTTT.

This clonotype appeared many times. The CDR3: CASRSSAPYNSPLHF. CDR3 DNA: TGTGCCAGCAGGTCCTCGGCCCCCTATAATTCACCCCTCCACTTT. The rearrangement joins TRBV10-3 to TRBJ1-6; D unresolved. V dropped 10 bases and J dropped 2 bases, with 15 bases sitting between them. There are 15 residues in the CDR3. Germline V gene lookup returns CDR1 ENHRY and CDR2 SYGVKD.

The genes are TRBV6-1 and TRBJ1-2; 7 bases agree with TRBD1. The CDR3 contains 13 residues. Germline CDR1 reads MNHNS; CDR2 reads SASEGT. Trimming cost V 7 bases and J 4 bases; bases outside gene matches: 6. CDR3 protein: CASTLRGSYGYTF. CDR3 DNA: TGTGCCAGCACCCTCAGGGGGTCCTATGGCTACACCTTC.

This clonotype has a count of ten or more. The chain couples TRBV7-2 to TRBJ2-5; 13 positions match TRBD2. The germline gives CDR1 SGHTA, CDR2 FQGNSA. The CDR3 spans 15 residues. With 5 bases clipped from V and 7 bases from J, the junction kept 7 bases outside the gene matches. This CDR3 reads CASSAGLAGLGTQYF. In DNA form, the CDR3 reads TGTGCCAGCAGCGCGGGACTAGCGGGGCTAGGGACCCAGTACTTC.

V usage is TRBV20-1 and J usage is TRBJ1-5; D call uncertain. Germline loops: CDR1 DFQATT, CDR2 SNEGSKA (reference sequence). This CDR3 contains 12 residues. V lost 0 bases and J 7 bases, leaving 7 bases between the germline ends. CDR3 DNA: TGCAGTGCTAGAGAGGGATTGCAGCCCCAGCATTTT. Residues: CSAREGLQPQHF.

This clonotype was picked up many times. The rearrangement links TRBV5-1 to TRBJ2-7; no definite D call. Trimming pared 1 base from V and 2 bases from J, leaving 7 bases between. Per germline, CDR1 SGHRS and CDR2 YFSETQ. The CDR3 runs to 13 residues. Here the CDR3 DNA reads TGCGCCAGCAGCTTGCCAGAGACCTACGAGCAGTACTTC. Its translation: CASSLPETYEQYF. Looking up the rest from reference TRBV5-1 and TRBJ2-7 gives the full variable domain: KAGVTQTPRYLIKTRGQQVTLSCSPISGHRSVSWYQQTPGQGLQFLFEYFSETQRNKGNFPGRFSGRQFSNSRSEMNVSTLELGDSALYLCASSLPETYEQYFGPGTRLTVT.

V is TRBV10-3 and J is TRBJ2-7, with D possibly being TRBD1 or TRBD2 (6 bases each). Trimming pared 6 bases from V and 4 bases from J, leaving 10 bases between. CDR3 length: 12 residues. Per the germline V gene, CDR1 is ENHRY and CDR2 is SYGVKD. The CDR3 sequence is CAIRRGEYEQYF. The CDR3 coding sequence is TGTGCCATCAGGAGGGGGGAGTACGAGCAGTACTTC.